These 2 T cell receptor beta chains were all obtained from the same sample, sequenced in a study of T cells in Graves' hyperthyroidism and ophthalmopathy. The CDR3 regions of TCR beta were amplified from RNA transcripts. A first-round RT-PCR of the TCR CDR3 used the HTBI primer set. TCRdb re-called the multiplex PCR reads with MiXCR, one entry per CDR3 protein. Among approximately 420,000 distinct CDR3 sequences listed, roughly an eighth were seen once. The sequencing sample was made of blood. Every receptor here comes from a woman in her late teens or twenties with Graves' hyperthyroidism.

This clonotype was seen at least ten times. The chain uses TRBV7-2 and TRBJ2-7, with TRBD2 as a possible D gene (6 bases). The CDR3 is 13 residues long. The V and J ends lost 5 bases and 6 bases respectively, with 14 bases between them. Germline V gene data show CDR1 as SGHTA and CDR2 as FQGNSA. The CDR3 DNA reads TGTGCCAGCAGCCGGAGGGCTAGCTCCGAGCAGTACTTC. It translates to CASSRRASSEQYF.

This clonotype was seen more than once but under ten times. The chain carries TRBV14 and TRBJ2-1, with D possibly being TRBD2 (6 bases). The CDR3 length is 18 residues. V lost 0 bases to trimming and J lost 0 bases, with 15 bases between them. CDR1 SGHDN and CDR2 FVKESK come from the germline V gene. This CDR3 reads CASSQDRSGFSSYNEQFF. The CDR3 nucleotides are TGTGCCAGCAGCCAAGATCGCAGCGGGTTTAGCTCCTACAATGAGCAGTTCTTC.